This T cell receptor beta chain stems from a study of CD8+ T cells in alopecia areata. Overall study findings and caveats: TCRs were shared less clearly across patients than in mice, possibly for HLA-related reasons. Sequencing of scalp samples also includes resident alphabeta T cells from normal skin. Clonality in lesional scalp, especially alopecia totalis/universalis, exceeded that of normal scalp.

Only a few counts were recorded for this clone. No antigen is known for it. Those with alopecia areata gave lesional scalp punch biopsies and peripheral blood. This CDR3 comprises 15 residues. V was pared by 0 bases and J by 4 bases, with 13 bases between. Germline lookup yields CDR1 MNHEY and CDR2 SVGAGI. In each case, RNA was isolated and then reverse transcribed into cDNA as the sequencing template. Profiled with immunoSEQ multiplex PCR; TCRdb holds only in-frame clones, not every one. This sample has about 13,000 clones, with 50% to 60% found just once. Here the sequenced sample was skin, taken at week 0. The V and J genes are TRBV6-5 and TRBJ2-7, with D possibly being TRBD1 or TRBD2 (6 bases each). This receptor was taken from a human donor with alopecia areata. The DNA of the CDR3 is TGTGCCAGCAGTTACTCGATCGGGGGCCGGTACGAGCAGTACTTC. This translates into CASSYSIGGRYEQYF.